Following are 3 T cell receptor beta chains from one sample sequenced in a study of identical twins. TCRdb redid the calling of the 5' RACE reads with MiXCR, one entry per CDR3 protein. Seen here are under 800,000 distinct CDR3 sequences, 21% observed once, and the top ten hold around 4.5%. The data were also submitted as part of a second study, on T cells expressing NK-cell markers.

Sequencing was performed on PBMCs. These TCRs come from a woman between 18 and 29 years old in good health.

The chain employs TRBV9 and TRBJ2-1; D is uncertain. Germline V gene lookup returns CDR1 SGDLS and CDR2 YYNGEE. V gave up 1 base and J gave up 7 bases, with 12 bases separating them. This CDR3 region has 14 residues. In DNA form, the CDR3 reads TGTGCCAGCAGCGTATCCGGAAAGCTGAATGAGCAGTTCTTC. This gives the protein CASSVSGKLNEQFF.

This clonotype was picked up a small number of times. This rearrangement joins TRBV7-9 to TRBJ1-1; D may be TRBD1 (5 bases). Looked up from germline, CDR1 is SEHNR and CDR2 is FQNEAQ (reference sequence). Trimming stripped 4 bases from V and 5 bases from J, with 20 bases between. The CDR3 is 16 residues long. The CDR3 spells CASSSRTPRLSTEAFF. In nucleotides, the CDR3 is TGTGCCAGCAGCTCCCGGACACCACGACTGTCGACTGAAGCTTTCTTT.

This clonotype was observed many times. CDR3 amino acids: CSARDTNSGGNEQFF. CDR3 DNA: TGCAGTGCTAGAGATACGAATTCTGGGGGGAATGAGCAGTTCTTC. The chain employs TRBV20-1 and TRBJ2-1; a weak D match, TRBD2 (6 bases). Trimming took off 0 bases at V and 7 bases at J, with 16 bases between the two ends. Germline loops: CDR1 DFQATT, CDR2 SNEGSKA (reference sequence). The CDR3 has 15 amino acids.